The rows below give T cell receptor beta chains drawn from one sample of a study of blood T cells in healthy people across ages. From the 5' RACE reads, TCRdb called clonotypes with MiXCR, one entry per CDR3 protein. The profile shows 800,000 to 1,300,000 distinct CDR3 sequences, around 27% of them singletons. This same sample was also taken into another study, of T cells of mothers and their children.

Sequenced: blood. The receptor set was obtained from a girl aged 2-10 years in good health. CDR3s leave out the opening cysteine and the closing phenylalanine or tryptophan. Fields, in order: V gene, D gene, CDR3 protein. D genes are given only for firm matches.

v_call: TRBV7-2
d_call: NA
cdr3_aa: ASSLSLRETQY

v_call: TRBV14
d_call: NA
cdr3_aa: ASSWTYTDTQY

v_call: TRBV5-1
d_call: NA
cdr3_aa: ASSLQSGDNEQF

v_call: TRBV28
d_call: NA
cdr3_aa: ASSPPGRASSYNEQF

v_call: TRBV7-2
d_call: TRBD1
cdr3_aa: ASSSRQGDLTGNTIY

v_call: TRBV28
d_call: TRBD2
cdr3_aa: ASRVAGATYEQY

v_call: TRBV20-1
d_call: TRBD2
cdr3_aa: SSSGVLYNEQF

v_call: TRBV7-8
d_call: NA
cdr3_aa: ASSRTPGTLVHEQY

v_call: TRBV3-1
d_call: NA
cdr3_aa: ASSSVVGAWDNEQF

v_call: TRBV7-7
d_call: NA
cdr3_aa: ASSLGPGDLYEQY